These 24 T cell receptor beta chains originate from one sample sequenced in a study of blood T cell repertoires in COVID-19. Data came from immunoSEQ multiplex PCR; TCRdb stores just in-frame clones and leaves some out. The profile covers 250,000 to 350,000 clones, with 88% appearing a single time and about 7% taken by the ten largest. Input material: peripheral blood. The receptors originated from a woman aged 25 to 39 who had recovered from COVID-19.

The chain couples TRBV30 to TRBJ2-5; 8 bases align to TRBD1. The CDR3 has 13 residues. Germline loops: CDR1 GTSNPN, CDR2 SVGIG (reference sequence). The trim removed 4 bases at V and 4 bases at J, leaving 5 bases unmatched. CDR3 in amino acids: CAWTRQGSETQYF. CDR3 in DNA: TGTGCCTGGACTCGACAGGGGTCAGAGACCCAGTACTTC.

V and J are TRBV18 and TRBJ1-5; D is perhaps TRBD1 (6 bases). CDR1 and CDR2 from the germline V gene are KGHSH and LQKENI. Trimming removed 2 bases at V and 2 bases at J, with 13 bases between. There are 16 residues in the CDR3. DNA of the CDR3: TGTGCCAGCTCACCAGGGCTGGCAGGGGGCAATCAGCCCCAGCATTTT. This sequence encodes CASSPGLAGGNQPQHF.

This chain joins TRBV5-5 and TRBJ1-6; no reliable D call. Per the germline V gene, CDR1 is SGHKS and CDR2 is YYEKEE (reference sequence). The length of the CDR3 is 13 residues. V gave up 2 bases and J gave up 7 bases, with 7 bases separating them. CDR3 residues: CASSFSMNSPLHF. DNA for the CDR3: TGTGCCAGCAGCTTTTCTATGAATTCACCCCTCCACTTT.

The V call is TRBV5-6, the J call TRBJ1-1, with D unresolved. The CDR3 is made up of 15 amino acids. V was shortened by 3 bases and J by 0 bases, with 12 bases between the two germline ends. The germline CDR1 and CDR2 sequences are SGHDT and YYEEEE. The CDR3 DNA sequence: TGTGCCAGCAGCTATTCCCACGGGATGAACACTGAAGCTTTCTTT. This translates into CASSYSHGMNTEAFF. The full variable domain, completed using reference TRBV5-6 and TRBJ1-1, is DAGVTQSPTHLIKTRGQQVTLRCSPKSGHDTVSWYQQALGQGPQFIFQYYEEEERQRGNFPDRFSGHQFPNYSSELNVNALLLGDSALYLCASSYSHGMNTEAFFGQGTRLTVV.

The chain recombines TRBV2 with TRBJ2-7; TRBD1 might be the D (6 bases). CDR1 SNHLY and CDR2 FYNNEI come from the germline V gene. The CDR3 spans 12 residues. V dropped 5 bases and J dropped 2 bases, with 7 bases sitting between them. This CDR3 is CASSYRAYEQYF. The CDR3 bases are TGTGCCAGCAGTTACAGGGCCTACGAGCAGTACTTC.

The V and J genes are TRBV5-1 and TRBJ1-2; 10 nucleotides match TRBD1. J was trimmed by 5 bases and V by 4 bases; bases with no gene match: 2. The CDR3 covers 13 residues. Germline-derived CDR1 and CDR2 are SGHRS and YFSETQ. CDR3 DNA: TGCGCCAGCAGCCAGGGACAGGGGTATGGCTACACCTTC. Translation: CASSQGQGYGYTF.

The chain joins TRBV7-9 to TRBJ2-7; 9 nucleotides agree with TRBD1. The CDR3 totals 16 residues. Looked up from germline, CDR1 is SEHNR and CDR2 is FQNEAQ (reference sequence). Trimming cost V 5 bases and J 1 base; bases outside gene matches: 9. CDR3 sequence reads: CASSQLPGQGSYEQYF. CDR3 sequence (DNA): TGTGCCAGCAGCCAACTCCCGGGACAGGGATCCTACGAGCAGTACTTC.

CDR3 loop: CASSTGLAYEQYF. CDR3 coding DNA: TGTGCCAGTAGCACAGGGCTAGCCTACGAGCAGTACTTC. The chain combines TRBV19 with TRBJ2-7, with a weak D call TRBD1 (6 bases). Germline V CDR1 and CDR2: LNHDA, SQIVND (reference sequence). V was trimmed by 6 bases and J by 2 bases, leaving 11 bases between them. The CDR3 is 13 residues long.

V is TRBV2 and J is TRBJ2-7; TRBD1 is a possible D gene (5 bases). This CDR3 comprises 12 residues. V lost 4 bases to trimming and J lost 3 bases, with 7 bases between them. Per the germline V gene, CDR1 is SNHLY and CDR2 is FYNNEI. CDR3 residues: CASSVQGYEQYF. CDR3 sequence (DNA): TGTGCCAGCAGTGTCCAGGGCTACGAGCAGTACTTC.

This clone was picked up one time. CDR3 DNA: TGTGCCAGCAGCTCCTTGGGGGGGAAACTGGGTACGCAGTATTTT. Translation: CASSSLGGKLGTQYF. V is TRBV11-2 and J is TRBJ2-3; 7 bases match TRBD2. J lost 8 bases, V lost 4 bases, and 12 bases had no gene match. Germline values: CDR1 SGHAT, CDR2 FQNNGV. CDR3 length: 15 residues.

The J gene is TRBJ1-1, the V gene TRBV5-4, with 9 bases aligning to TRBD1. Germline V gene sequence: CDR1 SGHNT, CDR2 YYREEE (reference sequence). The trim removed 2 bases at V and 5 bases at J, leaving 7 bases unmatched. The CDR3 consists of 15 residues. This CDR3 is CASSLGTGLLTEAFF. DNA of the CDR3: TGTGCCAGCAGCTTAGGGACAGGGCTGTTGACTGAAGCTTTCTTT. Full variable domain (outside the CDR3, taken from reference TRBV5-4 and TRBJ1-1): ETGVTQSPTHLIKTRGQQVTLRCSSQSGHNTVSWYQQALGQGPQFIFQYYREEENGRGNFPPRFSGLQFPNYSSELNVNALELDDSALYLCASSLGTGLLTEAFFGQGTRLTVV.

The V call is TRBV15, the J call TRBJ2-5, with D possibly matching TRBD1 (6 bases). Per the germline V gene, CDR1 is LNHNV and CDR2 is YYDKDF (reference sequence). The germline V and J ends were trimmed by 5 bases and 5 bases, with 12 bases remaining between them. The CDR3 is made up of 13 amino acids. As DNA, the CDR3 is TGTGCCACCAGCCAGCAAGGGGGTGAGACCCAGTACTTC. Its protein is CATSQQGGETQYF.

The chain combines TRBV19 with TRBJ2-3; the match to TRBD1 covers 8 bases. V lost 5 bases, J lost 7 bases, and 5 bases stayed unmatched. CDR3 size: 13 residues. CDR1 and CDR2 (germline): LNHDA, SQIVND (reference sequence). The CDR3 region is CASSLTGGNTQYF. The CDR3 bases are TGTGCCAGTAGTTTAACAGGGGGGAATACGCAGTATTTT.

The V gene is TRBV5-1, the J gene TRBJ2-3, with TRBD2 matching over 10 bases. The CDR3 runs to 17 residues. V was pared by 0 bases and J by 3 bases, with 7 bases of the junction left unmatched. The germline CDR1 and CDR2 sequences are SGHRS and YFSETQ. The CDR3 DNA reads as TGCGCCAGCAGCTTGGTTCCCAGCGGGGGGGCAACAGATACGCAGTATTTT. Residues: CASSLVPSGGATDTQYF. Using reference TRBV5-1 and TRBJ2-3 for the parts outside the CDR3, the full variable domain is KAGVTQTPRYLIKTRGQQVTLSCSPISGHRSVSWYQQTPGQGLQFLFEYFSETQRNKGNFPGRFSGRQFSNSRSEMNVSTLELGDSALYLCASSLVPSGGATDTQYFGPGTRLTVL.

The rearrangement links TRBV6-2 or TRBV6-3 to TRBJ2-7; weak D call: TRBD1 (5 bases). The CDR3 is 14 residues long. Per the germline V gene, CDR1 is MNHEY and CDR2 is SVGEGT. V was shortened by 3 bases and J by 0 bases, with 9 bases between the two germline ends. The CDR3 nucleotides are TGTGCCAGCAGTTATGGACACAGCTCCTACGAGCAGTACTTC. Its translation: CASSYGHSSYEQYF.

The rearrangement joins TRBV6-5 to TRBJ1-4, with 8 bases identical to TRBD1. CDR1 and CDR2 from the germline V gene are MNHEY and SVGAGI. The CDR3 is 14 residues long. V trimming: 6 bases; J trimming: 7 bases; junction bases outside the gene matches: 7. The CDR3 DNA reads as TGTGCCAGCAGGATACGGACAGGGTCTGAAAAACTGTTTTTT. As protein: CASRIRTGSEKLFF.

This rearrangement joins TRBV5-1 to TRBJ2-2; no clear D. This CDR3 is built from 14 residues. V was cut by 1 base and J by 5 bases, with 9 bases left in between. Looked up from germline, CDR1 is SGHRS and CDR2 is YFSETQ. The CDR3 reads CASSLRGFTGELFF. The CDR3, as DNA: TGCGCCAGCAGCTTGCGAGGTTTTACCGGGGAGCTGTTTTTT.

In the case of this clone: Other DNA sequences within the sample encode an identical CDR3. V and J are TRBV19 and TRBJ1-1, with 7 bases aligning to TRBD1. Trimming cost V 3 bases and J 3 bases; bases outside gene matches: 1. The V gene's germline CDR1 is LNHDA and CDR2 SQIVND (reference sequence). The CDR3 covers 13 residues. The CDR3 region has the DNA TGTGCCAGTAGTATTCAGGGGGACACTGAAGCTTTCTTT. Encoded protein: CASSIQGDTEAFF.

This sequence joins TRBV18 and TRBJ2-7, with TRBD2 as a possible D gene (6 bases). Germline V gives CDR1 KGHSH, CDR2 LQKENI. The CDR3 is 13 residues long. V lost 1 base and J 6 bases, leaving 10 bases between the germline ends. CDR3 region: CASSPQEGSEQYF. CDR3 DNA sequence: TGTGCCAGCTCACCACAGGAGGGCTCCGAGCAGTACTTC.

The V call is TRBV2, the J call TRBJ1-2; 8 bases fit TRBD1. This CDR3 has 16 amino acids. After removal of 5 bases from V and 1 base from J, the junction contained 9 bases not matched to a gene. Germline CDR1 SNHLY, CDR2 FYNNEI. CDR3 residues: CASSRGLTGVNYGYTF. CDR3 sequence (DNA): TGTGCCAGCAGTAGGGGGTTGACAGGGGTTAACTATGGCTACACCTTC.

The genes are TRBV7-8 and TRBJ1-1, with 7 bases identical to TRBD1. Germline assignment: CDR1 SGHVS and CDR2 FQNEAQ. This CDR3 is 18 amino acids long. After removal of 3 bases from V and 0 bases from J, the junction contained 13 bases not matched to a gene. The CDR3 region has the DNA TGTGCCAGCAGCTTCCTGTCGGGGACAGATATCATGAACACTGAAGCTTTCTTT. Residues: CASSFLSGTDIMNTEAFF.

The chain employs TRBV6-5 and TRBJ2-5; maybe TRBD2 (7 bases). Per the germline V gene, CDR1 is MNHEY and CDR2 is SVGAGI. The V gene lost 3 bases and the J gene lost 5 bases, with 16 bases spanning the gap. CDR3 length equals 15 residues. CDR3 sequence: CASSYFRGGGETQYF. The CDR3 DNA reads as TGTGCCAGCAGTTATTTTCGCGGGGGCGGGGAGACCCAGTACTTC.

J is TRBJ2-5 and V is TRBV20-1; D possibly corresponds to TRBD2 (5 bases). CDR3 length: 13 amino acids. CDR1 and CDR2 (germline): DFQATT, SNEGSKA (reference sequence). The germline V and J ends were trimmed by 3 bases and 4 bases, with 12 bases remaining between them. The CDR3 loop reads CSASVLEGETQYF. The CDR3 region has the DNA TGCAGTGCTAGTGTACTAGAGGGAGAGACCCAGTACTTC.

The chain is built from TRBV19 and TRBJ2-3; 11 bases align to TRBD2. Germline CDR1 is LNHDA and CDR2 is SQIVND (reference sequence). V trimming: 8 bases; J trimming: 3 bases; junction bases outside the gene matches: 7. The CDR3 is 15 residues long. In DNA, the CDR3 is TGTGCCAGTCTCTCCTCTAGCGGGGGGACAGATACGCAGTATTTT. Protein sequence: CASLSSSGGTDTQYF.